The text below deals with one TCR beta chain. As yet, its antigen is unknown. Every donor, a Caucasian adult, lived in Nashville, Tennessee. The CDR3 is 17 residues long. Germline CDR1 SGHVS, CDR2 FNYEAQ. V lost 6 bases and J lost 0; bases outside the gene matches: 12. The data belong to a study of shared clonotypes between healthy human individuals. About the research overall: Donor ages ranged 18 to 49 years: a couple of women, a few men.

Profiled with immunoSEQ multiplex PCR; TCRdb holds only in-frame clones, not every one. The data contain over a million clones, 75% to 80% of them singletons. Broader study findings: Generation probabilities of non-shared clonotypes were lower (relative to those shared by all four donors).

This TCR was recovered from a man younger than 35 in good health. Some clones in this sample may be carry-over from other donors' samples. What was sequenced was memory CD4+ T cells from PBMCs. Subset reported: CD45RA-negative fraction. The genes are TRBV7-6 and TRBJ2-3, with 7 bases aligning to TRBD2. The CDR3 DNA reads as TGTGCCAGCAGTTATCTCGTGGCTAGCGGTAGCACAGATACGCAGTATTTT. Translation: CASSYLVASGSTDTQYF.